The clone carrying this T cell receptor (beta chain) showed up many times. What it binds is not known. The protocol attached unique molecular identifiers to individual cDNA molecules. A single record per CDR3 protein comes from TCRdb applying MiXCR to the 5' RACE reads. This sample yields just under 60,000 distinct CDR3 sequences, of which 8.9% are seen a single time; 15% to 20% belongs to the top ten. The source of the sample is a study of early T cells in non-severe SARS-CoV-2 infection. Study-level information: It was bulk RNA from unsorted whole blood that was sequenced, and the chains were unpaired. Study-level results: Matching results from VDJdb favored anti-spike CD8 responses, leaving private and CD4 specificities undetected.

The sequence was collected from an adult who was a healthcare worker with PCR-confirmed SARS-CoV-2 infection or an uninfected control (not recorded which). Sequencing was done on a sample of whole blood.

The CDR3 is CASSLEGSYYNEQFF. The DNA of the CDR3 is TGTGCCAGCAGCTTGGAGGGCAGCTACTACAATGAGCAGTTCTTC. The chain has TRBV5-6 and TRBJ2-1; D not resolved. The CDR3 is 15 residues long. Germline CDR1 reads SGHDT; CDR2 reads YYEEEE. V was trimmed by 0 bases and J by 3 bases, leaving 10 bases between them.